This T cell receptor (beta chain) is from a study of T cells in Graves' hyperthyroidism and ophthalmopathy. Amplified regions were TCR beta CDR3 sequences from RNA transcripts. Using the HTBI primer set, a first-round RT-PCR was run on the TCR CDR3. TCRdb analysed the multiplex PCR reads with MiXCR anew, one entry per CDR3 protein. The sample records fewer than 850,000 distinct CDR3 sequences, 17% being singletons. The J segment lost 4 bases and the V segment lost 9 bases, leaving 2 bases of the junction unmatched. The CDR3 covers 12 residues. CDR1 KGHDR and CDR2 SFDVKD come from the germline V gene. This chain joins TRBV24-1 and TRBJ2-7; 10 bases agree with TRBD2. The clonotype was recovered from a man aged 45 to 65 with Graves' hyperthyroidism. The sequenced sample consisted of blood. Written as DNA, the CDR3 is TGTGCCACCCGAGCGGGAGGGTACGAGCAGTACTTC. As protein: CATRAGGYEQYF.